This paragraph covers one TCR beta chain sequence. This entry is derived from a study of preoperative IRX-2 immunotherapy in early breast cancer. The assay was immunoSEQ multiplex PCR, and TCRdb's table has in-frame clones only and misses some. The sample yields a few thousand clones, 67% seen once. Stated treatment: preoperative locoregional IRX-2 cytokine immunotherapy. Preoperative locoregional IRX-2 cytokine immunotherapy was tested in the phase Ib source study. The CDR3 is 14 amino acids. In germline, CDR1 is SGHRS, CDR2 YFSETQ. V gave up 4 bases and J gave up 5 bases; unmatched junction bases: 5.

The chain is built from TRBV5-1 and TRBJ2-5; TRBD2 matches at 10 bases. The source material was tumor tissue, sampled before IRX-2 immunotherapy. The origin of this receptor is a human donor with breast cancer. The CDR3 protein is CASSVSGGLETQYF. The CDR3 DNA sequence: TGCGCCAGCAGCGTTAGCGGGGGGCTGGAGACCCAGTACTTC.